The entry that follows covers one T cell receptor (beta chain) sequence. Its antigen is unidentified. V shed 2 bases and J shed 10 bases, with 9 bases lying between them. This CDR3 region has 11 residues. The germline CDR1 and CDR2 sequences are DFQATT and SNEGSKA (reference sequence). This sample stems from a study of blood T cells in healthy people across ages. The use of a sample-barcoded 5' primer and a J-beta primer mix characterized a second PCR of about 7 to 12 cycles. TCRdb called the 5' RACE reads again in MiXCR, with one record for every CDR3 protein. The sample has 550,000 to 650,000 distinct CDR3 sequences, over 25% seen once; the top ten hold approximately 3.7%. The draw of peripheral blood yielded ten milliliters from each donor. General study points: It was held that the diversity estimates obtained from one million T cells were underestimates.

These data also formed part of another study, on T cells of mothers and their children.

The source is a boy between 2 and 10 years old in good health. The sequenced sample consisted of blood. J is TRBJ2-1 and V is TRBV20-1, with a tentative D call TRBD2 (5 bases). CDR3 nucleotides: TGCAGTGCTAGAAGCGGACGCGAGCAGTTCTTC. Translated: CSARSGREQFF.